This T cell receptor beta chain was recovered during a study of PD-1 blockade in classical Hodgkin lymphoma. In regard to this clone: Its antigen is still unknown.

Produced via immunoSEQ multiplex PCR; TCRdb's table is partial and in-frame only. This sample has about 46,000 clones, with 73% found just once. Findings and caveats of the study: Those starting nivolumab under 1 year post-ASCT were excluded. Complete responders entered with baseline diversity on par with newly diagnosed patients, the results showed. Lower baseline TCR diversity was reported for newly diagnosed patients than for healthy donors. The causes of the repertoire differences, possibly disease activity or prior therapy, remain undefined.

No patient escaped relapse after autologous stem cell transplantation, and brentuximab vedotin exposure varied. The ends were cut back, 1 base at V and 0 bases at J, with 5 bases in the middle. Germline-derived CDR1 and CDR2 are SEHNR and FQNEAQ (reference sequence). This CDR3 has 14 residues. The TCR sequence derives from a human donor with classical Hodgkin lymphoma. V and J are TRBV7-9 and TRBJ2-3; D ambiguous. This sample comprised peripheral blood mononuclear cells (PBMCs), obtained at baseline. CDR3 amino acids: CASSLDLSTDTQYF. CDR3 coding DNA: TGTGCCAGCAGCTTAGACCTGAGCACAGATACGCAGTATTTT.